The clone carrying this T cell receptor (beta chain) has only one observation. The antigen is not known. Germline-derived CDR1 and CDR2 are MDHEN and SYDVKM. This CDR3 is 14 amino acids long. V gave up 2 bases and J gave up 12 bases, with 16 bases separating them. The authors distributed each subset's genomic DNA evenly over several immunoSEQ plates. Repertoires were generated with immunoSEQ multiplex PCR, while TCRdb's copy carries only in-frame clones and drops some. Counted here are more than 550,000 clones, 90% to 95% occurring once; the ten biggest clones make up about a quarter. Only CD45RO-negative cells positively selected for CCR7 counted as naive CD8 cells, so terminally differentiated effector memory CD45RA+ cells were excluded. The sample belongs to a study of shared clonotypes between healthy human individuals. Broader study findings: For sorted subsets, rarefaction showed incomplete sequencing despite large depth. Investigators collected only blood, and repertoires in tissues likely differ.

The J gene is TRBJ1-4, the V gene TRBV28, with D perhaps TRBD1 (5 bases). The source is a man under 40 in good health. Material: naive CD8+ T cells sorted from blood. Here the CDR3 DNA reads TGTGCCAGCAGTTTAACTCCGCAGGGCATACAACTGTTTTTT. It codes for CASSLTPQGIQLFF.